This T cell receptor (beta chain) was sequenced in a study of cytomegalovirus exposure and HLA in healthy donors. Study findings and constraints: There were some public TCRs occurring in many donors, but most TCR sequences were rare.

Vbeta (60) and Jbeta (13) primers were used in the PCR. This table comes from immunoSEQ multiplex PCR, and its TCRdb copy is limited to in-frame clones, with some not included. The repertoire holds under 200,000 clones, around three quarters seen once, with roughly 1.9% in the top ten. Note on this clone: Its target is not known.

The sample was PBMCs. The TCR was taken from a woman in her 30s in good health and CMV-seropositive.

The CDR3 loop is CAISESDSPLHF. The CDR3 DNA reads TGTGCCATCAGTGAGTCCGATTCACCCCTCCACTTT. The chain couples TRBV10-3 to TRBJ1-6; D is unresolved. Trimming shortened V by 0 bases and J by 8 bases, and 2 bases separated the two germline ends. Germline assignment: CDR1 ENHRY and CDR2 SYGVKD. CDR3 length equals 12 residues.